The 18 T cell receptor beta chains in this list originate from one sample, sequenced in a study of shared clonotypes between healthy human individuals. Generated by immunoSEQ multiplex PCR, the TCRdb table keeps only in-frame clones and is missing some. This sample yields just under 350,000 clones, of which 73% are seen a single time; roughly 10% belongs to the top ten. Input material: memory CD4+ T cells sorted from blood. Indicated subset: CD45RA-negative fraction. Every receptor here comes from a man aged 30 to 39 in good health.

Comment on this clone: This sample includes further DNA sequences coding for the same CDR3. The chain links TRBV5-4 to TRBJ2-2, with 7 nucleotides matching TRBD1. The CDR3 spans 15 residues. Losses at the gene ends were 2 bases for V and 2 bases for J; bases not matched to a gene: 3. Germline V gene sequence: CDR1 SGHNT, CDR2 YYREEE (reference sequence). The CDR3 region has the DNA TGTGCCAGCAGCTTATCAGGGGGTAACACCGGGGAGCTGTTTTTT. Protein: CASSLSGGNTGELFF.

This clone turned up a few times. The rearrangement joins TRBV5-1 to TRBJ1-2; 7 bases fit TRBD1. The CDR3 loop spans 13 amino acids. Germline values: CDR1 SGHRS, CDR2 YFSETQ. Trimming took 0 bases from V and 8 from J; bases not matched to a gene: 4. The CDR3 loop is CASSLGQGPGYTF. In DNA form, the CDR3 reads TGCGCCAGCAGCTTGGGACAGGGACCCGGCTACACCTTC.

This chain links TRBV9 with TRBJ1-1; perhaps TRBD1 as D (6 bases). V was clipped by 4 bases and J by 5 bases, with 21 bases between them. Per the germline V gene, CDR1 is SGDLS and CDR2 is YYNGEE. The CDR3 runs to 16 residues. CDR3 amino acids: CASSPRRMGARTEAFF. The DNA for the CDR3 is TGTGCCAGCAGCCCCAGGCGGATGGGGGCCCGGACTGAAGCTTTCTTT.

The chain carries TRBV29-1 and TRBJ1-2, with no clear D. The CDR3 loop spans 12 amino acids. CDR1 and CDR2 (germline): SQVTM, ANQGSEA. Deletions cut 4 bases from V and 5 bases from J, with 11 bases between. DNA of the CDR3: TGCAGCGTTGCAACAAGTGGGTATGGCTACACCTTC. It codes for CSVATSGYGYTF.

The chain recombines TRBV18 with TRBJ2-7; 8 bases agree with TRBD2. The J segment lost 0 bases and the V segment lost 3 bases, leaving 1 base of the junction unmatched. Germline CDR1 is KGHSH and CDR2 is LQKENI. The CDR3 totals 14 residues. The CDR3, as DNA: TGTGCCAGCTCACCGGGACTAGTCTCCTACGAGCAGTACTTC. Its protein is CASSPGLVSYEQYF.

The rearrangement joins TRBV5-8 to TRBJ2-7; 7 bases line up with TRBD2. The CDR3 loop spans 16 amino acids. V gave up 0 bases and J gave up 0 bases; unmatched junction bases: 6. CDR1 SGHTS and CDR2 YDEGEE come from the germline V gene. The CDR3 region has the DNA TGTGCCAGCAGCTTGGGTCGGCTAGCGGACTCCTACGAGCAGTACTTC. Translation: CASSLGRLADSYEQYF.

The chain combines TRBV27 with TRBJ1-5; D is possibly TRBD1 (6 bases). With 1 base removed from V and 4 bases from J, the gap between germline ends came to 14 bases. CDR3 length: 16 amino acids. Germline loops: CDR1 MNHEY, CDR2 SMNVEV (reference sequence). The CDR3 DNA reads TGTGCCAGCAGTTTATTCCCCCCACAGGGTAATCAGCCCCAGCATTTT. It encodes CASSLFPPQGNQPQHF.

The chain recombines TRBV6-1 with TRBJ1-3; D is perhaps TRBD1 (5 bases). Per the germline V gene, CDR1 is MNHNS and CDR2 is SASEGT. The CDR3 covers 15 residues. V lost 3 bases, J lost 4 bases, and 13 bases lay in between. The CDR3 sequence is CASSEQGNSGNTIYF. CDR3 bases: TGTGCCAGCAGTGAGCAGGGTAATTCCGGAAACACCATATATTTT.

CDR3: CASSPNQRNTEAFF. The DNA for the CDR3 is TGTGCCAGCTCACCAAACCAAAGGAACACTGAAGCTTTCTTT. The chain uses TRBV18 and TRBJ1-1; no clear D. This CDR3 region has 14 residues. Trimming pared 2 bases from V and 1 base from J, leaving 8 bases between. From germline, CDR1 is KGHSH and CDR2 LQKENI.

J is TRBJ1-2 and V is TRBV28; D gene ambiguous. Germline values: CDR1 MDHEN, CDR2 SYDVKM. The CDR3 sequence is 15 residues long. V lost 6 bases to trimming and J lost 4 bases, with 18 bases between them. CDR3 nucleotide sequence: TGTGCCAGCAGAAGCCAGGCTTCCGGAGGCTATGGCTACACCTTC. Encoded protein: CASRSQASGGYGYTF.

This clone was seen a few times. The chain combines TRBV5-4 with TRBJ1-1; 9 bases agree with TRBD1. The CDR3 length is 15 residues. After removal of 4 bases from V and 5 bases from J, the junction contained 9 bases not matched to a gene. Germline lookup yields CDR1 SGHNT and CDR2 YYREEE (reference sequence). The CDR3 DNA follows: TGTGCCAGCAGCCATCCGGGACAGGGAGATACTGAAGCTTTCTTT. Protein product: CASSHPGQGDTEAFF.

The V gene is TRBV6-4, the J gene TRBJ2-1, with TRBD2 matching 7 bases. This CDR3 has 13 amino acids. CDR1 and CDR2 from the germline V gene are MRHNA and SNTAGT. V lost 5 bases and J lost 9; bases outside the gene matches: 7. CDR3 sequence reads: CASSTAGYGEQFF. The CDR3 bases are TGTGCCAGCAGTACAGCGGGATACGGTGAGCAGTTCTTC.

The chain uses TRBV7-9 and TRBJ1-2, with 10 bases that match TRBD1. Germline V gene data show CDR1 as SEHNR and CDR2 as FQNEAQ (reference sequence). The CDR3 contains 14 residues. J lost 8 bases, V lost 2 bases, and 5 bases had no gene match. The CDR3 DNA reads TGTGCCAGCAGCTTAAGTATGACAGGGGGCGGCTACACCTTC. Its translation is CASSLSMTGGGYTF.

The genes are TRBV5-4 and TRBJ2-1; TRBD2 matches 7 bases. The CDR3 is made up of 15 amino acids. J lost 3 bases, V lost 0 bases, and 3 bases had no gene match. The germline V gene encodes CDR1 SGHNT and CDR2 YYREEE (reference sequence). The CDR3 nucleotides are TGTGCCAGCAGCTTGGGGGGCGGGGGCTACAATGAGCAGTTCTTC. It is translated as CASSLGGGGYNEQFF.

CDR3 coding DNA: TGTGCCAGCAACCGACAGGGCGAGCAGTACTTC. This translates into CASNRQGEQYF. The gene calls are TRBV7-9 and TRBJ2-7; 7 nucleotides match TRBD1. Germline CDR1 SEHNR, CDR2 FQNEAQ (reference sequence). Trimming took 7 bases from V and 6 from J; bases not matched to a gene: 3. The CDR3 runs 11 residues.

The V call is TRBV28, the J call TRBJ1-2; TRBD1 matches at 12 bases. This CDR3 spans 18 amino acids. Germline loops: CDR1 MDHEN, CDR2 SYDVKM. After removal of 7 bases from V and 4 bases from J, the junction contained 16 bases not matched to a gene. CDR3: CASIPSGTGGPSGYGYTF. CDR3 DNA sequence: TGTGCCAGCATCCCTTCCGGGACAGGGGGCCCCAGCGGCTATGGCTACACCTTC.

V gene TRBV2 combines with J gene TRBJ2-7, with 13 bases fitting TRBD2. This CDR3 has 11 residues. Germline V CDR1 and CDR2: SNHLY, FYNNEI. J lost 12 bases, V lost 10 bases, and 6 bases had no gene match. The CDR3 DNA is TGTGCCACCGGACTAGCGGGAGTTGGGTACTTC. This codes for CATGLAGVGYF.

CDR3 nucleotide sequence: TGTGCCAGCAGTCCAGGGGGAAGTAATGAAAAACTGTTTTTT. It yields the protein CASSPGGSNEKLFF. The rearrangement links TRBV28 to TRBJ1-4; 7 nucleotides match TRBD1. The germline V gene has CDR1 MDHEN and CDR2 SYDVKM. Losses at the gene ends were 5 bases for V and 4 bases for J; bases not matched to a gene: 4. This CDR3 is 14 amino acids long.